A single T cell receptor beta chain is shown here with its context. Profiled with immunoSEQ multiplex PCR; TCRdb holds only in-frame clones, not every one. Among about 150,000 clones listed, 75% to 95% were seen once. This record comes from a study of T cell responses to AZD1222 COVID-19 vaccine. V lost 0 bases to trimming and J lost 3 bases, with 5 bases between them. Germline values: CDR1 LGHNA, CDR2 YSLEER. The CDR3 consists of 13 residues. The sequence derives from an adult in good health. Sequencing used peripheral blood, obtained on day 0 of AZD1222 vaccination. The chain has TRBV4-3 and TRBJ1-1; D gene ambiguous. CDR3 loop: CASSQDPDTEAFF. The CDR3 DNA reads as TGCGCCAGCAGCCAAGATCCGGACACTGAAGCTTTCTTT.